This entry features one T cell receptor beta chain sequence. The antigen remains unidentified. The data derive from a study of T cell responses to AZD1222 COVID-19 vaccine. The method was immunoSEQ multiplex PCR; TCRdb's version includes in-frame clones alone and lacks a portion of them. The sample holds about 120,000 clones; 94% are singletons and the top ten take 2.5% to 3%. Study-level points and caveats: Researchers report vaccine-associated CD4 TCRs spanning spike, with dominance at 160-218 and 743-854.

V lost 5 bases and J lost 4, with 9 bases in between. The CDR3 is 13 amino acids. The chain combines TRBV12-3 or TRBV12-4 with TRBJ2-1, with D hard to call. Source: peripheral blood, taken 28 days after the second AZD1222 dose. This receptor was identified in an adult who received the AZD1222 COVID-19 vaccine. CDR3 bases: TGTGCCAGCAGTCTTATACAGTACAATGAGCAGTTCTTC. It specifies CASSLIQYNEQFF.